This T cell receptor beta chain was recovered during a study of shared clonotypes between healthy human individuals. Some clones are missing from TCRdb's copy, which holds only in-frame ones; the method was immunoSEQ multiplex PCR. The table has more than 400,000 clones, around 96% seen once. The CDR3 has 14 amino acids. Per germline, CDR1 MGHDK and CDR2 SYGVNS. This chain joins TRBV25-1 and TRBJ2-5, with 8 bases lining up with TRBD2. The J call may be wrong; the DNA end is better matched by TRBJ2-7. This sequence was found in a woman aged 25 to 45 in good health. The sequenced sample was naive CD4+ T cells sorted from blood. Sample subset: CD45RA+ positively selected. CDR3 bases: TGTGCCAGCAGTCTTGGGCCTAGCGGGTACGAGCAGTACTTC. Translated, it gives CASSLGPSGYEQYF.